This T cell receptor (beta chain) appears in the sequencing data of a study of T-cell reconstitution after alpha-beta-depleted transplantation in children. Germline V gene sequence: CDR1 ENHRY, CDR2 SYGVKD. This CDR3 contains 19 residues. Notes on the study in general: At one year after transplant, newly produced T cells mostly accounted for T-cell counts and diversity.

Points on this clonotype: Its antigen is not identified. A read error may account for a junction end that differs from germline.

The TCRbeta library was prepared with unique molecular identifiers. One entry per CDR3 protein results from TCRdb running MiXCR on the PCR reads. Of more than 300,000 distinct CDR3 sequences listed, 15% to 20% are singletons. The clonotype originates from a male patient aged 2 to 9 who had a stem cell transplant for acute lymphoblastic leukemia, so the T cells may come from the graft donor. The specimen was PBMCs, mostly from graft donor cells, collected 360 days after TCRalphabeta/CD19-depleted stem cell transplant. V usage is TRBV10-3 and J usage is TRBJ2-2; TRBD2 agrees at 11 bases. The CDR3 DNA reads TGTGCCATCAGTGAGTCGATTATAGGGACTAGCGGCTACACCGGGGAGCTGGTTTTT. This gives the protein CAISESIIGTSGYTGELVF.